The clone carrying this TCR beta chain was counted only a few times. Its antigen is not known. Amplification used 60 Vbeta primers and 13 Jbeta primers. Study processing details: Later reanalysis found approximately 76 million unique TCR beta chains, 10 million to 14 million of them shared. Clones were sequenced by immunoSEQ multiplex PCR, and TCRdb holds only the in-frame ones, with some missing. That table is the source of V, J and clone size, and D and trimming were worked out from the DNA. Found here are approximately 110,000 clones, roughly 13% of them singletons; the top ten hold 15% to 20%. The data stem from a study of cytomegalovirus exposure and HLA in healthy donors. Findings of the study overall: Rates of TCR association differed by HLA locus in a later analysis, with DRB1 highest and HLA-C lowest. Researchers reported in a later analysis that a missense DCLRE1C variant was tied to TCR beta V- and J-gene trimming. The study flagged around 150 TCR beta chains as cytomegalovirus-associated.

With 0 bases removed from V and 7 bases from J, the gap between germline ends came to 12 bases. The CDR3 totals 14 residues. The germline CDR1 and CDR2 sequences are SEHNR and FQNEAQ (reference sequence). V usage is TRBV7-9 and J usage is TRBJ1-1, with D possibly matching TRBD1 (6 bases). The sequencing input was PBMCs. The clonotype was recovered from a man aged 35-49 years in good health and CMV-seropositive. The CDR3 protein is CASSLALGGGEAFF. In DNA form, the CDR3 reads TGTGCCAGCAGCTTAGCGTTAGGGGGTGGTGAAGCTTTCTTT.